The 10 T cell receptor beta chains reported below all come from one sample, sequenced in a study of T cell repertoires in cytomegalovirus infection. TCRdb reanalysed the reads using MiXCR and keeps one entry per CDR3 protein. The table shows 900,000 to 950,000 distinct CDR3 sequences, with around 31% occurring only once. These receptors' targets are unknown. Sample: cultured CD8+ T cells from PBMCs, taken from culture after CMV antigen stimulation. These receptors originate from a human donor in good health (CMV status not recorded). Some clones in this sample may be carry-over from other donors' samples.

J is TRBJ1-4 and V is TRBV6-1; 7 bases are a match to TRBD1. CDR1 and CDR2 from the germline V gene are MNHNS and SASEGT. The CDR3 contains 15 residues. V was clipped by 6 bases and J by 0 bases; unmatched bases: 4. CDR3 sequence (DNA): TGTGCCAGCAGGGACAGGACTGCAACTAATGAAAAACTGTTTTTT. Protein: CASRDRTATNEKLFF.

The chain combines TRBV7-9 with TRBJ2-6; perhaps TRBD1 as D (6 bases). V was trimmed by 6 bases and J by 5 bases, leaving 14 bases between them. Per germline, CDR1 SEHNR and CDR2 FQNEAQ (reference sequence). The CDR3 has 15 amino acids. This CDR3 reads CASSSAQGWANVLTF. The CDR3, as DNA: TGTGCCAGCAGTTCGGCACAGGGCTGGGCCAACGTCCTGACTTTC.

The rearrangement links TRBV27 to TRBJ2-2, with D unclear. V was cut by 8 bases and J by 1 base, with 5 bases left in between. This CDR3 contains 12 residues. Germline V gene lookup returns CDR1 MNHEY and CDR2 SMNVEV (reference sequence). The CDR3 nucleotides read TGTGCCAGCCAGAGGAACACCGGGGAGCTGTTTTTT. This translates into CASQRNTGELFF.

This chain uses TRBV29-1 with TRBJ2-5; 7 bases are shared with TRBD1. The junction had 7 bases not matched to a gene; V was cut back by 7 bases and J by 5 bases. Germline V gene data show CDR1 as SQVTM and CDR2 as ANQGSEA. This CDR3 comprises 12 residues. The DNA for the CDR3 is TGCAGCGGGGTAGGACAGGCGGAGACCCAGTACTTC. Its translation is CSGVGQAETQYF.

The chain combines TRBV7-9 with TRBJ2-3; TRBD2 matches 10 bases. V lost 1 base to trimming and J lost 0 bases; unmatched junction nucleotides: 7. This CDR3 region has 18 residues. Germline loops: CDR1 SEHNR, CDR2 FQNEAQ (reference sequence). The CDR3 region has the DNA TGTGCCAGCAGCTTAGGCCTCCAACTAGCGGGGAGCACAGATACGCAGTATTTT. Translation gives CASSLGLQLAGSTDTQYF.

The chain is built from TRBV10-3 and TRBJ2-3; 7 bases match TRBD2. Germline V gene lookup returns CDR1 ENHRY and CDR2 SYGVKD. Trimming removed 7 bases from V and 4 bases from J; junction bases left unmatched: 11. This CDR3 comprises 15 residues. As DNA, the CDR3 is TGTGCCATCAACCAGCGGGACCGAGGGGCAGATACGCAGTATTTT. It specifies CAINQRDRGADTQYF.

The J gene is TRBJ2-7, the V gene TRBV19; TRBD2 matches at 7 bases. This CDR3 is 13 amino acids long. V lost 10 bases, J lost 3 bases, and 9 bases stayed unmatched. Germline CDR1 reads LNHDA; CDR2 reads SQIVND (reference sequence). CDR3: CANSTGLNYEQYF. The CDR3 coding sequence is TGTGCCAATAGCACGGGACTAAACTACGAGCAGTACTTC.

The rearrangement joins TRBV7-8 to TRBJ2-7; D is perhaps TRBD1 (6 bases). The V end was cut by 2 bases, the J end by 6 bases, with 17 bases between. Looked up from germline, CDR1 is SGHVS and CDR2 is FQNEAQ. CDR3 size: 15 residues. The DNA for the CDR3 is TGTGCCAGCAGCTTACCATCGGATCCAGGGGCCGAGCAGTACGTC. Protein product: CASSLPSDPGAEQYV.

This clonotype was seen a few times. The chain links TRBV28 to TRBJ2-1; D assignment may be TRBD1 or TRBD2 (5 bases each). Germline V gene lookup returns CDR1 MDHEN and CDR2 SYDVKM. The CDR3 has 16 amino acids. Trimming shortened V by 4 bases and J by 6 bases, and 19 bases separated the two germline ends. CDR3 amino acids: CASSSFSEGSVNEQFF. For the CDR3, the DNA is TGTGCCAGCAGTTCGTTTTCTGAGGGGTCGGTCAATGAGCAGTTCTTC.

The chain is built from TRBV6-6 and TRBJ1-1, with D possibly TRBD1 on 6 matching bases. CDR3 length: 16 amino acids. The V end was cut by 5 bases, the J end by 1 base, with 17 bases between. The germline V gene has CDR1 MNHNY and CDR2 SVGAGI (reference sequence). For the CDR3, the DNA is TGTGCCAGCAGTAAGGGGCCAGGGGTGGGGAACACTGAAGCTTTCTTT. Protein sequence: CASSKGPGVGNTEAFF.